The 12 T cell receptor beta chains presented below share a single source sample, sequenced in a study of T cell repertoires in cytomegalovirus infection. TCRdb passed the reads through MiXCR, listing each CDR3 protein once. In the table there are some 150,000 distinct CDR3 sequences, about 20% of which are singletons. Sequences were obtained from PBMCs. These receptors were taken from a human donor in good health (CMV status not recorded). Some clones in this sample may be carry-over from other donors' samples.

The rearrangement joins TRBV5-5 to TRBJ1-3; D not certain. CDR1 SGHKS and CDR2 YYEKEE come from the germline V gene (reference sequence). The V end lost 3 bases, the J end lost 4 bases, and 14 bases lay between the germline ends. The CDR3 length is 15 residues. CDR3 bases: TGTGCCAGCAGCTCGGACTGGGATGCCGGAAACACCATATATTTT. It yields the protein CASSSDWDAGNTIYF. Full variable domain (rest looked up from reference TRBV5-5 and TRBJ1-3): DAGVTQSPTHLIKTRGQQVTLRCSPISGHKSVSWYQQVLGQGPQFIFQYYEKEERGRGNFPDRFSARQFPNYSSELNVNALLLGDSALYLCASSSDWDAGNTIYFGEGSWLTVV.

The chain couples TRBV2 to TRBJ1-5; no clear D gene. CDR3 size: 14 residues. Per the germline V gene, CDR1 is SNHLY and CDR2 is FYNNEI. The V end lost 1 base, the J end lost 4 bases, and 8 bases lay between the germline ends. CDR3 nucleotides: TGTGCCAGCAGTGAAGGGCAGATTAATCAGCCCCAGCATTTT. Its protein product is CASSEGQINQPQHF.

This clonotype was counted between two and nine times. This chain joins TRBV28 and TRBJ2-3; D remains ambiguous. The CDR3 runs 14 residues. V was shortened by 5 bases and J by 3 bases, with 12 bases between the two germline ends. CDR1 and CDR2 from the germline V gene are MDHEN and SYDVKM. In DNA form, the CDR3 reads TGTGCCAGCAGTCCCCGATTGGAAACAGATACGCAGTATTTT. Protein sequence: CASSPRLETDTQYF.

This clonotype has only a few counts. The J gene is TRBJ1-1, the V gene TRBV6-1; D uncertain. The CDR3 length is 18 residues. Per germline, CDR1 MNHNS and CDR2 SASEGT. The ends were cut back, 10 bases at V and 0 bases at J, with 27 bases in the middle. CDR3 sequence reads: CATSMGRGGRNMNTEAFF. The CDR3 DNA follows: TGTGCCACCTCGATGGGCCGAGGAGGCCGTAACATGAACACTGAAGCTTTCTTT.

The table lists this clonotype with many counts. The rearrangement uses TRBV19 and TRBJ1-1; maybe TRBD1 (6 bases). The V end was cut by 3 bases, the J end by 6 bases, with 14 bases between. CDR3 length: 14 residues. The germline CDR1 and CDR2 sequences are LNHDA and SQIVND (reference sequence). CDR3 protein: CASSINREGSEAFF. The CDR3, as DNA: TGTGCCAGTAGTATTAACAGGGAGGGCTCTGAAGCTTTCTTT.

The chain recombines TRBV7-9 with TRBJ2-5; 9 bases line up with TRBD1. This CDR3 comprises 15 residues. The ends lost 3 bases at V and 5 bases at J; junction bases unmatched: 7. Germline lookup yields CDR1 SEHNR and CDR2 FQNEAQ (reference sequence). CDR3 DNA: TGTGCCAGCAGCTTTCCGGGACAGGGAGGCGAGACCCAGTACTTC. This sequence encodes CASSFPGQGGETQYF.

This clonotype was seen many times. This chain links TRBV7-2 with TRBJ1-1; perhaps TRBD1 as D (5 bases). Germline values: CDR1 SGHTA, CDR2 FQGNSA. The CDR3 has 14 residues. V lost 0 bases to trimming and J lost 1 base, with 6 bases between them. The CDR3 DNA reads TGTGCCAGCAGCTTAGCGGGGGGGAACACTGAAGCTTTCTTT. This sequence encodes CASSLAGGNTEAFF.

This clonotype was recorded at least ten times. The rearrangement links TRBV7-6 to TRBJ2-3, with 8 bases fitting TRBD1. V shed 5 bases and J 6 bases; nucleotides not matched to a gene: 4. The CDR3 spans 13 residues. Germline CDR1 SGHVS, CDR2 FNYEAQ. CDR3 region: CASSPRGRDTQYF. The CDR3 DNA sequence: TGTGCCAGCAGCCCCAGGGGGCGGGATACGCAGTATTTT.

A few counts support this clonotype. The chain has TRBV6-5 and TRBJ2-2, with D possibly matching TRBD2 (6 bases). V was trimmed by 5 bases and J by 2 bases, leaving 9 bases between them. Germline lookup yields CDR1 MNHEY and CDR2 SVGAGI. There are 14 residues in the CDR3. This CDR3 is CASSRDFNTGELFF. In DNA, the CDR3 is TGTGCCAGCAGTAGGGACTTTAACACCGGGGAGCTGTTTTTT.

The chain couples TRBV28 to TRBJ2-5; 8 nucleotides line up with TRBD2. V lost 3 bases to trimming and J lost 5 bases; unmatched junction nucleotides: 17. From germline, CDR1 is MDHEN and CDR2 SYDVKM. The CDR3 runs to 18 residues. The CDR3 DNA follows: TGTGCCAGCAGTTTCCCGGGGGGAGCGGCCGGGGGGGGGGAGACCCAGTACTTC. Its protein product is CASSFPGGAAGGGETQYF.

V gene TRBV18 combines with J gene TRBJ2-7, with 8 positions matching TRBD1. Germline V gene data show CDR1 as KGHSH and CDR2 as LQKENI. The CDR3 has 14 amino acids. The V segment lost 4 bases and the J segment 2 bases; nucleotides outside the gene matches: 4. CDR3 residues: CASSQDRATYEQYF. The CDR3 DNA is TGTGCCAGCTCACAGGACAGGGCTACCTACGAGCAGTACTTC. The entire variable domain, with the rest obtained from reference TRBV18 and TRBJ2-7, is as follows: NAGVMQNPRHLVRRRGQEARLRCSPMKGHSHVYWYRQLPEEGLKFMVYLQKENIIDESGMPKERFSAEFPKEGPSILRIQQVVRGDSAAYFCASSQDRATYEQYFGPGTRLTVT.

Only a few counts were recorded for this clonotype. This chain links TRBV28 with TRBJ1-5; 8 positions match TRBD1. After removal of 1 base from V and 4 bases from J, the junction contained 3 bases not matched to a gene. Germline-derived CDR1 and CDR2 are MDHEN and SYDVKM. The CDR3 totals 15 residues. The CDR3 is CASSLSRGLNQPQHF. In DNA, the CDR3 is TGTGCCAGCAGTTTATCCAGGGGGCTGAATCAGCCCCAGCATTTT.